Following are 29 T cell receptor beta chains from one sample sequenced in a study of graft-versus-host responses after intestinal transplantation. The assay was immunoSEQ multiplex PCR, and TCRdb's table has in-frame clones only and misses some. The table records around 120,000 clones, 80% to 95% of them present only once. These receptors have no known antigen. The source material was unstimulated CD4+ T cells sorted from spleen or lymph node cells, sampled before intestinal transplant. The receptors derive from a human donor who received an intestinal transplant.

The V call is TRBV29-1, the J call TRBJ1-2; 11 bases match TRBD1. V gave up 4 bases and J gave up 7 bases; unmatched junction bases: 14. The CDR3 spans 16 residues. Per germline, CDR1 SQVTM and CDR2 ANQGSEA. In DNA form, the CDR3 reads TGCAGCGTTGGGAGTGGGACAGGGGGAACGCCTCGTGGCTACACCTTC. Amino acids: CSVGSGTGGTPRGYTF.

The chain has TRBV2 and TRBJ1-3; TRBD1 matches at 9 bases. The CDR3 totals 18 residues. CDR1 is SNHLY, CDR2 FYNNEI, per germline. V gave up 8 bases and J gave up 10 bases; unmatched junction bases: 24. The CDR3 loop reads CASFPQPVEGGQGKTIYF. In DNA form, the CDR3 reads TGTGCCAGCTTTCCTCAACCCGTGGAAGGGGGACAGGGTAAAACCATATATTTT. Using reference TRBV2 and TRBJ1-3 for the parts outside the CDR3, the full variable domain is EPEVTQTPSHQVTQMGQEVILRCVPISNHLYFYWYRQILGQKVEFLVSFYNNEISEKSEIFDDQFSVERPDGSNFTLKIRSTKLEDSAMYFCASFPQPVEGGQGKTIYFGEGSWLTVV.

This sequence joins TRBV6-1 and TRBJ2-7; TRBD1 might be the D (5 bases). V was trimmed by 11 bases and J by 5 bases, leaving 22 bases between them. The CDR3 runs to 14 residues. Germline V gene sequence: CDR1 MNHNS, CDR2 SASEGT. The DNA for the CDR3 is TGTGCCGCGCTCCGGATAGGGGATCGCAACGAGCAGTACTTC. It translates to CAALRIGDRNEQYF.

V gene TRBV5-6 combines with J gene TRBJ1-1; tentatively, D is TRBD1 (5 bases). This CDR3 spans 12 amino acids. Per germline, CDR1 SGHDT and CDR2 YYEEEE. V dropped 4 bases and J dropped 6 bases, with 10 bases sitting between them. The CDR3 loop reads CASSGATAEAFF. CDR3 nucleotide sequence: TGTGCCAGCAGCGGGGCAACGGCTGAAGCTTTCTTT.

CDR3 sequence reads: CASSPPLSAPGGYTF. The CDR3 nucleotides are TGTGCCAGCAGCCCCCCCCTAAGTGCCCCGGGAGGCTACACCTTC. The chain has TRBV4-2 and TRBJ1-2, with no clear D. CDR3 length equals 15 residues. Deletions cut 4 bases from V and 8 bases from J, with 20 bases between. CDR1 is LGHNA and CDR2 is YNFKEQ in the germline V gene.

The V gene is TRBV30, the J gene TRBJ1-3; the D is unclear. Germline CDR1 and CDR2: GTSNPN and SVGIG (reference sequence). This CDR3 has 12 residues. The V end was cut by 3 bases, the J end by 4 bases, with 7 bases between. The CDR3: CAWSRIGNTIYF. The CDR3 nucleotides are TGTGCCTGGAGCAGGATAGGAAACACCATATATTTT.

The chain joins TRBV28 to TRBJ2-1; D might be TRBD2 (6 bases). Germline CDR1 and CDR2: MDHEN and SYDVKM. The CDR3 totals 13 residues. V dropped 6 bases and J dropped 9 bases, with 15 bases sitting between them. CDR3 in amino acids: CASRAGRIFEQFF. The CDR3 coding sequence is TGTGCCAGCAGGGCGGGACGAATCTTTGAGCAGTTCTTC.

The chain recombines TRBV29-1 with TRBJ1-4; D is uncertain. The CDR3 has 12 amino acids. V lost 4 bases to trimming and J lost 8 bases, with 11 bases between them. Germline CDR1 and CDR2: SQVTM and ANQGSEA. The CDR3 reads CSVGQVEEKLFF. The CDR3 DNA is TGCAGCGTTGGGCAGGTTGAAGAAAAACTGTTTTTT.

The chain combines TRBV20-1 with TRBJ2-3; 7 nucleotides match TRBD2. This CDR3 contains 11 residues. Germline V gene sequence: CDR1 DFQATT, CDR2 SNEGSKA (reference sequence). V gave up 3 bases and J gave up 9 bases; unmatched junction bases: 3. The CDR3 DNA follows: TGCAGTGCTAGCCTTAGCGGGACGCAGTATTTT. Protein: CSASLSGTQYF.

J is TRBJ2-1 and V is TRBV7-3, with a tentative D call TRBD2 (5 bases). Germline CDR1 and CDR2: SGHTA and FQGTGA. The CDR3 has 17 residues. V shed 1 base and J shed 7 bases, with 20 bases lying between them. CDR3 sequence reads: CASSLNGGPTPGNEQFF. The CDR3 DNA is TGTGCCAGCAGCTTAAATGGCGGGCCTACCCCCGGGAATGAGCAGTTCTTC.

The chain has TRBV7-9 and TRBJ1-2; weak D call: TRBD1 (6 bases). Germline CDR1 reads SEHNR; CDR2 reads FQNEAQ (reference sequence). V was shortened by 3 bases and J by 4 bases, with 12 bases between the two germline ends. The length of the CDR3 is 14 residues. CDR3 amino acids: CASSLNQGTYGYTF. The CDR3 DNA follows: TGTGCCAGCAGCTTGAACCAGGGGACCTATGGCTACACCTTC.

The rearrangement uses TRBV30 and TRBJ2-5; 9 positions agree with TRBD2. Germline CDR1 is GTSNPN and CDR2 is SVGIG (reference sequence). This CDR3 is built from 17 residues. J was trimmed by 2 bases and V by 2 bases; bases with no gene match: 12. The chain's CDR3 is CAWSPRWGREGQETQYF. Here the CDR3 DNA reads TGTGCCTGGAGTCCCCGCTGGGGGCGGGAGGGTCAAGAGACCCAGTACTTC. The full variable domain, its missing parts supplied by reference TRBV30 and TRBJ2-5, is SQTIHQWPATLVQPVGSPLSLECTVEGTSNPNLYWYRQAAGRGLQLLFYSVGIGQISSEVPQNLSASRPQDRQFILSSKKLLLSDSGFYLCAWSPRWGREGQETQYFGPGTRLLVL.

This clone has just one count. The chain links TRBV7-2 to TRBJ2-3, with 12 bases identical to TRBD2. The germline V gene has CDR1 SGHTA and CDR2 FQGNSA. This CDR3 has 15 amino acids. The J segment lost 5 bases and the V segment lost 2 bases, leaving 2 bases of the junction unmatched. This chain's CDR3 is CASSLRLAGVDTQYF. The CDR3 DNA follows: TGTGCCAGCAGCTTACGACTAGCGGGAGTAGATACGCAGTATTTT.

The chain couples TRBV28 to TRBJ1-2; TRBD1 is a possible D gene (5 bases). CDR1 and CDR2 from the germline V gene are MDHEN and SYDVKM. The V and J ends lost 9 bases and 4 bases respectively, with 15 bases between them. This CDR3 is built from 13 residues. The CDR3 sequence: CASLQGVGYGYTF. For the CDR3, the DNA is TGTGCCAGTTTACAAGGGGTCGGCTATGGCTACACCTTC.

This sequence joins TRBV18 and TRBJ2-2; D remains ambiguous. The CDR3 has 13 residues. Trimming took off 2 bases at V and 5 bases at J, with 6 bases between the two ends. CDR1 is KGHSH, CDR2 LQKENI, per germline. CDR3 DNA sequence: TGTGCCAGCTCACCATTGTGGACCGGGGAGCTGTTTTTT. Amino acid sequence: CASSPLWTGELFF.

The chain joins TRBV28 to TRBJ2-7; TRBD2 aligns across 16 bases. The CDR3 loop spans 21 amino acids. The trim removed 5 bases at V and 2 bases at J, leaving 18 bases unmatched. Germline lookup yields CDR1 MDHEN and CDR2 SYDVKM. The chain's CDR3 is CASSPQPGLAGGARSTYEQYF. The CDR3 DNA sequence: TGTGCCAGCAGTCCCCAACCGGGACTAGCGGGAGGGGCGCGGTCTACCTACGAGCAGTACTTC. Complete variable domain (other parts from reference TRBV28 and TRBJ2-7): DVKVTQSSRYLVKRTGEKVFLECVQDMDHENMFWYRQDPGLGLRLIYFSYDVKMKEKGDIPEGYSVSREKKERFSLILESASTNQTSMYLCASSPQPGLAGGARSTYEQYFGPGTRLTVT.

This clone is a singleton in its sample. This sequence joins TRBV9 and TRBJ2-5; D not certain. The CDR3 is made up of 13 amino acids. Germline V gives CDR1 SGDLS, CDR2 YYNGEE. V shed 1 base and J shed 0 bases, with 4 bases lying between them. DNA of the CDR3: TGTGCCAGCAGCGTACAGTACCAAGAGACCCAGTACTTC. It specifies CASSVQYQETQYF.

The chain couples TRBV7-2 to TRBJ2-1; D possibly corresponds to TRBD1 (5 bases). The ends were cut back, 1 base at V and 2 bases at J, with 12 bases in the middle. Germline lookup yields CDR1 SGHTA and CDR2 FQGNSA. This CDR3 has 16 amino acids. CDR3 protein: CASSLDWGRAYNEQFF. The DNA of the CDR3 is TGTGCCAGCAGCTTAGATTGGGGCAGGGCCTACAATGAGCAGTTCTTC.

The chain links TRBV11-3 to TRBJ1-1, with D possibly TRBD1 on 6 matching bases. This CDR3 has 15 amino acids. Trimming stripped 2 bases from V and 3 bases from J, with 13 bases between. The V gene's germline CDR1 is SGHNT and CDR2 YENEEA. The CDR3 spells CASSLSGDTYTEAFF. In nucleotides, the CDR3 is TGTGCCAGCAGCTTATCCGGGGACACCTACACTGAAGCTTTCTTT.

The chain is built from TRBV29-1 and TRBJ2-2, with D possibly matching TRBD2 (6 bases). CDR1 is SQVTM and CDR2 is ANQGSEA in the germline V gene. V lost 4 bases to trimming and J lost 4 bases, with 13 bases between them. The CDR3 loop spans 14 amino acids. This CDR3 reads CSVAEGLGTGELFF. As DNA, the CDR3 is TGCAGCGTTGCGGAGGGGCTGGGCACCGGGGAGCTGTTTTTT.

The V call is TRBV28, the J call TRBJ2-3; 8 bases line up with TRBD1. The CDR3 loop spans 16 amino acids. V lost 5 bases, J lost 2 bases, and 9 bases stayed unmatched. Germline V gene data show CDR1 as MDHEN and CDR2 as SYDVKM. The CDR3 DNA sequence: TGTGCCAGCAGTCCGGAGACAGGGGTTGCCACAGATACGCAGTATTTT. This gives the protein CASSPETGVATDTQYF.

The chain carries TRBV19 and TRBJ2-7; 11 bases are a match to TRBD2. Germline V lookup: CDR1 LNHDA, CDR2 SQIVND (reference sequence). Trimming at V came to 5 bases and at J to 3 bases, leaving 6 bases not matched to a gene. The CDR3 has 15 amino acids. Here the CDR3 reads CASSSLAGANYEQYF. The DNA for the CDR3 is TGTGCCAGTAGTTCACTAGCGGGAGCCAACTACGAGCAGTACTTC.

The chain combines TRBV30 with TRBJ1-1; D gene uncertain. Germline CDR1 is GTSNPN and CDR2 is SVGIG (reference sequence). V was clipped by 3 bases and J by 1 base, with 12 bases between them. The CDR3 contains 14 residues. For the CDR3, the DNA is TGTGCCTGGAGGCAGGCACTTACGAACACTGAAGCTTTCTTT. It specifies CAWRQALTNTEAFF.

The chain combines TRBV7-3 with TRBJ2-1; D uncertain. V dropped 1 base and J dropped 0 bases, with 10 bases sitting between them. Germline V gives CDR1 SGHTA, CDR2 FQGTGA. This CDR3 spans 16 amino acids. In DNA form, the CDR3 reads TGTGCCAGCAGCTTAAGAGGCCGTGGCTCCTACAATGAGCAGTTCTTC. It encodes CASSLRGRGSYNEQFF.

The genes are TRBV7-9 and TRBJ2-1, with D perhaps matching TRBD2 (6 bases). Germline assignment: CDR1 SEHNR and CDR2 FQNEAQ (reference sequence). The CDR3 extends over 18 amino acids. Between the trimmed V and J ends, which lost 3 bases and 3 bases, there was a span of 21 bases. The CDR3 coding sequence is TGTGCCAGCAGCTTGGCCAAGTTGGGCGGGACGAACTACAATGAGCAGTTCTTC. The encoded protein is CASSLAKLGGTNYNEQFF.

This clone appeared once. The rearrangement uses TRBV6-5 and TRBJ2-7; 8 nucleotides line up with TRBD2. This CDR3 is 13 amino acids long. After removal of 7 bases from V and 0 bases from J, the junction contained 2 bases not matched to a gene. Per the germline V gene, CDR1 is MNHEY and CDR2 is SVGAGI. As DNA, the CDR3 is TGTGCCAGCAAGCTAGCGGGCTCCTACGAGCAGTACTTC. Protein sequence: CASKLAGSYEQYF.

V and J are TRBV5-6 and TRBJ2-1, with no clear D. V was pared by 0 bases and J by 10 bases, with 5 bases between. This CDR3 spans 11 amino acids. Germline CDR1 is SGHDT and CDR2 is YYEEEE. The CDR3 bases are TGTGCCAGCAGCTTGGCGGAGGAGCAGTTCTTC. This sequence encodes CASSLAEEQFF. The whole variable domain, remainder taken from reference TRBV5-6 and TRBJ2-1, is DAGVTQSPTHLIKTRGQQVTLRCSPKSGHDTVSWYQQALGQGPQFIFQYYEEEERQRGNFPDRFSGHQFPNYSSELNVNALLLGDSALYLCASSLAEEQFFGPGTRLTVL.

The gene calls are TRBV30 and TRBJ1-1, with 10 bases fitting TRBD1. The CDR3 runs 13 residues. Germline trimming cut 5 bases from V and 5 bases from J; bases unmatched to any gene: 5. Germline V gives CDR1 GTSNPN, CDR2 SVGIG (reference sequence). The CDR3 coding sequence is TGTGCCTGGGACAGGGGGCGTTTAACTGAAGCTTTCTTT. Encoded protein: CAWDRGRLTEAFF.

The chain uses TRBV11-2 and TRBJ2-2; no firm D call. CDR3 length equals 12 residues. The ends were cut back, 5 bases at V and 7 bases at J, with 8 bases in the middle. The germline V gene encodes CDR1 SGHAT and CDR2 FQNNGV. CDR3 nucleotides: TGTGCCAGCAGCCGAGAATTCGGGGAGCTGTTTTTT. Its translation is CASSREFGELFF.